Listed here is a single T cell receptor beta chain. The same CDR3 can be traced to other DNA sequences in this sample. The sample originates from a study of blood T cell repertoires in COVID-19. Sequencing used immunoSEQ multiplex PCR; TCRdb keeps in-frame clones, though not all of them. The repertoire includes fewer than 350,000 clones, 80% to 95% of them detected once, and 6.5% to 8% sits in the top ten. CDR3 length equals 13 residues. With V trimmed by 4 bases and J by 1 base, 0 bases remained unmatched. Per the germline V gene, CDR1 is KGHSH and CDR2 is LQKENI. Source material: peripheral blood. The source of this sequence is a woman aged 25-40 years with COVID-19, enrolled during active disease. The V gene is TRBV18, the J gene TRBJ2-5; 7 positions agree with TRBD1. The CDR3 loop reads CASSRDSQETQYF. In nucleotides, the CDR3 is TGTGCCAGCTCACGGGACAGCCAAGAGACCCAGTACTTC.